This T cell receptor (beta chain) came from a study of T cells after yellow fever vaccination. With V trimmed by 1 base and J by 11 bases, 5 bases remained unmatched. The CDR3 covers 13 residues. Germline-derived CDR1 and CDR2 are LGHNA and YSLEER. TCR cDNA, made by 5'RACE template switching, carried an added universal primer site and UMIs. TCRdb fed the 5' RACE reads into MiXCR, producing one record per CDR3 protein. The sample shows 500,000 to 550,000 distinct CDR3 sequences, 20% to 25% of them seen only once. The rearrangement joins TRBV4-3 to TRBJ2-3, with 8 nucleotides matching TRBD2. The source of this sequence is a man aged 18 to 30 who received the YFV17D yellow fever vaccine. Here the sequenced sample was PBMCs, taken roughly 20 days after the first yellow fever vaccination. The CDR3 region has the DNA TGCGCCAGCAGCCAAGCGGCTAGCGGGCGGCAGTATTTT. It specifies CASSQAASGRQYF.